These 25 T cell receptor beta chains came from one sample sequenced in a study of graft-versus-host responses after intestinal transplantation. Profiling relied on immunoSEQ multiplex PCR, and the TCRdb table lists in-frame clones only, not all of them. The sample shows some 80,000 clones, under 95% of them seen only once. These receptors' antigens are unknown. This specimen was unstimulated CD8+ T cells sorted from spleen or lymph node cells, taken before transplant. These TCRs come from a human donor who was the organ donor for an intestinal transplant.

The V gene is TRBV10-2, the J gene TRBJ2-7, with D tentatively TRBD1 (6 bases). V lost 4 bases and J 6 bases, leaving 10 bases between the germline ends. Per germline, CDR1 WSHSY and CDR2 SAAADI. The CDR3 is made up of 12 amino acids. The CDR3 protein is CASSGGPAEQYF. The CDR3, as DNA: TGCGCCAGCAGTGGGGGGCCGGCCGAGCAGTACTTC.

The chain employs TRBV7-9 and TRBJ1-2, with 12 nucleotides matching TRBD1. The junction had 11 bases not matched to a gene; V was cut back by 4 bases and J by 8 bases. The CDR3 is 16 residues long. The germline gives CDR1 SEHNR, CDR2 FQNEAQ (reference sequence). CDR3 sequence reads: CASSSLPGQGARGYTF. The CDR3 DNA is TGTGCCAGCAGCTCTTTGCCGGGACAGGGGGCGCGCGGCTACACCTTC.

This chain connects TRBV4-1 to TRBJ1-1; D is possibly TRBD1 (6 bases). V was trimmed by 0 bases and J by 5 bases, leaving 16 bases between them. The CDR3 spans 16 residues. Germline V lookup: CDR1 MGHRA, CDR2 YSYEKL. CDR3 nucleotides: TGCGCCAGCAGCCAAGATTCACAGGGTGGAGGTACTGAAGCTTTCTTT. This gives the protein CASSQDSQGGGTEAFF.

The V gene is TRBV7-6, the J gene TRBJ2-7, with 8 bases that match TRBD1. The CDR3 length is 16 residues. The germline gives CDR1 SGHVS, CDR2 FNYEAQ. The junction had 8 bases not matched to a gene; V was cut back by 2 bases and J by 2 bases. This CDR3 is CASSLIPGTGTYEQYF. Here the CDR3 DNA reads TGTGCCAGCAGCTTAATCCCCGGGACAGGAACCTACGAGCAGTACTTC.

V gene TRBV19 combines with J gene TRBJ2-2, with 11 bases fitting TRBD1. Losses at the gene ends were 0 bases for V and 7 bases for J; bases not matched to a gene: 4. CDR1 is LNHDA, CDR2 SQIVND, per germline (reference sequence). The CDR3 length is 16 residues. The CDR3 sequence is CASSIERTGGIGELFF. The CDR3 DNA follows: TGTGCCAGTAGTATAGAGAGGACAGGGGGCATCGGGGAGCTGTTTTTT.

The V gene is TRBV11-3, the J gene TRBJ2-7; no definite D call. V was pared by 1 base and J by 3 bases, with 7 bases between. CDR3 length equals 13 residues. Germline CDR1 SGHNT, CDR2 YENEEA. CDR3 sequence: CASSLGRNYEQYF. For the CDR3, the DNA is TGTGCCAGCAGCTTAGGACGCAACTACGAGCAGTACTTC.

This rearrangement joins TRBV5-4 to TRBJ2-2, with no clear D. The V end was cut by 0 bases, the J end by 3 bases, with 12 bases between. Germline V CDR1 and CDR2: SGHNT, YYREEE (reference sequence). This CDR3 is 16 amino acids long. CDR3 bases: TGTGCCAGCAGCTTGGCATATGGGGTCGACACCGGGGAGCTGTTTTTT. Translating gives CASSLAYGVDTGELFF.

The chain employs TRBV4-1 and TRBJ2-7; 8 positions agree with TRBD1. CDR3 length: 14 amino acids. Unmatched junction bases numbered 1, after V lost 1 base and J lost 2 bases. Looked up from germline, CDR1 is MGHRA and CDR2 is YSYEKL. The chain's CDR3 is CASSQATGAYEQYF. Here the CDR3 DNA reads TGCGCCAGCAGCCAAGCGACAGGGGCCTACGAGCAGTACTTC.

This clone has a single count. The genes are TRBV5-4 and TRBJ2-1; 8 nucleotides align to TRBD1. Trimming at V came to 2 bases and at J to 8 bases, leaving 6 bases not matched to a gene. The CDR3 runs 14 residues. Germline V lookup: CDR1 SGHNT, CDR2 YYREEE (reference sequence). For the CDR3, the DNA is TGTGCCAGCAGCTTCAGACAGGGGATCGATGAGCAGTTCTTC. Amino acids: CASSFRQGIDEQFF.

The chain links TRBV27 to TRBJ2-5; 8 bases fit TRBD2. CDR1 is MNHEY, CDR2 SMNVEV, per germline (reference sequence). This CDR3 has 15 amino acids. V shed 6 bases and J 5 bases; nucleotides not matched to a gene: 11. The CDR3 loop reads CASSLYLSGSETQYF. The CDR3 nucleotides are TGTGCCAGCAGCCTCTACTTAAGCGGGAGTGAGACCCAGTACTTC.

This sequence joins TRBV7-9 and TRBJ1-1, with a weak D call TRBD1 (6 bases). This CDR3 spans 17 amino acids. V gave up 0 bases and J gave up 4 bases, with 18 bases separating them. Germline values: CDR1 SEHNR, CDR2 FQNEAQ (reference sequence). The DNA of the CDR3 is TGTGCCAGCAGCTTAGCGCTAAGGGGCCTCAGGGGCACTGAAGCTTTCTTT. This gives the protein CASSLALRGLRGTEAFF.

The V gene is TRBV7-2, the J gene TRBJ2-1, with 16 bases lining up with TRBD2. Germline CDR1 SGHTA, CDR2 FQGNSA. After removal of 4 bases from V and 8 bases from J, the junction contained 8 bases not matched to a gene. There are 17 residues in the CDR3. The CDR3 DNA is TGTGCCAGCAGCTGGGGACTAGCGGGGGGGCCCTGGGATGAGCAGTTCTTC. It specifies CASSWGLAGGPWDEQFF.

This sequence joins TRBV7-9 and TRBJ1-4; maybe TRBD1 (5 bases). The ends were cut back, 4 bases at V and 6 bases at J, with 12 bases in the middle. This CDR3 is 14 amino acids long. Germline V CDR1 and CDR2: SEHNR, FQNEAQ (reference sequence). Here the CDR3 reads CASSSSGGDEKLFF. The CDR3 DNA follows: TGTGCCAGCAGCTCCTCGGGGGGGGATGAAAAACTGTTTTTT.

This chain uses TRBV12-5 with TRBJ2-7; no firm D call. The CDR3 has 12 amino acids. CDR1 is LGHNT and CDR2 is FRNRAP in the germline V gene. Trimming cost V 6 bases and J 4 bases, with 10 bases left between them. The DNA of the CDR3 is TGTGCTAGTGGAATACAGTTTTACGAGCAGTACTTC. Its translation is CASGIQFYEQYF.

This clone was recorded only once. The chain carries TRBV2 and TRBJ1-1; 7 nucleotides match TRBD1. V lost 2 bases and J lost 4; bases outside the gene matches: 4. Germline V gene sequence: CDR1 SNHLY, CDR2 FYNNEI. The CDR3 sequence is 14 residues long. The CDR3 sequence is CASSESGGGTEAFF. In DNA form, the CDR3 reads TGTGCCAGCAGTGAATCAGGGGGGGGCACTGAAGCTTTCTTT.

The chain is built from TRBV5-6 and TRBJ2-7; TRBD2 matches 10 bases. With 1 base clipped from V and 3 bases from J, the junction kept 7 bases outside the gene matches. The germline gives CDR1 SGHDT, CDR2 YYEEEE. This CDR3 contains 16 residues. CDR3 DNA sequence: TGTGCCAGCAGCTTGAGCACTAGCGGGAAGGGCTACGAGCAGTACTTC. This sequence encodes CASSLSTSGKGYEQYF.

The CDR3 sequence is CASSNGGYGELFF. As DNA, the CDR3 is TGTGCCAGTAGTAACGGAGGTTACGGGGAGCTGTTTTTT. The rearrangement links TRBV19 to TRBJ2-2; the D gene is possibly TRBD2 (5 bases). V dropped 4 bases and J dropped 7 bases, with 10 bases sitting between them. There are 13 residues in the CDR3. CDR1 and CDR2 from the germline V gene are LNHDA and SQIVND (reference sequence).

V gene TRBV5-4 combines with J gene TRBJ1-2; D perhaps matches TRBD1 (5 bases). The V end was cut by 7 bases, the J end by 4 bases, with 8 bases between. The length of the CDR3 is 11 residues. The germline V gene encodes CDR1 SGHNT and CDR2 YYREEE (reference sequence). The CDR3 DNA follows: TGTGCCAGCGCTGACAGCTATGGCTACACCTTC. Translation: CASADSYGYTF.

The V call is TRBV4-2, the J call TRBJ2-1; 13 nucleotides match TRBD2. J gave up 6 bases and V 0 bases, and 20 bases lay outside the gene matches. The CDR3 contains 22 residues. The germline gives CDR1 LGHNA, CDR2 YNFKEQ. The CDR3 sequence is CASSQELTGLAGVVSFLNEQFF. As DNA, the CDR3 is TGTGCCAGCAGCCAAGAACTTACCGGACTAGCGGGAGTGGTCTCGTTCCTCAATGAGCAGTTCTTC.

The chain carries TRBV7-6 and TRBJ2-7, with D hard to call. Germline V gene sequence: CDR1 SGHVS, CDR2 FNYEAQ. Trimming shortened V by 1 base and J by 11 bases, and 18 bases separated the two germline ends. The CDR3 extends over 14 amino acids. The CDR3 protein is CASSLETDKGGEYF. CDR3 DNA: TGTGCCAGCAGCTTAGAAACAGACAAAGGTGGGGAGTACTTC.

The rearrangement uses TRBV6-1 and TRBJ1-1, with D possibly matching TRBD1 (6 bases). Germline CDR1 and CDR2: MNHNS and SASEGT. Trimming took off 8 bases at V and 1 base at J, with 14 bases between the two ends. The CDR3 covers 14 residues. CDR3 protein: CASPKGGANTEAFF. CDR3 coding DNA: TGTGCCAGCCCCAAAGGGGGGGCGAACACTGAAGCTTTCTTT.

The chain uses TRBV6-6 and TRBJ2-7, with TRBD2 as a possible D gene (6 bases). Trimming removed 0 bases at V and 2 bases at J, with 11 bases between. There are 15 residues in the CDR3. Per germline, CDR1 MNHNY and CDR2 SVGAGI (reference sequence). CDR3 residues: CASSYSGTPAYEQYF. CDR3 sequence (DNA): TGTGCCAGCAGTTACTCCGGGACTCCTGCCTACGAGCAGTACTTC.

This clone was seen a single time. The V call is TRBV27, the J call TRBJ2-7, with a weak D call TRBD1 (5 bases). Trimming stripped 5 bases from V and 7 bases from J, with 18 bases between. CDR1 MNHEY and CDR2 SMNVEV come from the germline V gene (reference sequence). The CDR3 is 14 residues long. The chain's CDR3 is CASSPGSGLGEQYF. The CDR3 DNA sequence: TGTGCCAGCAGTCCAGGGTCTGGCCTTGGGGAGCAGTACTTC.

The chain employs TRBV7-2 and TRBJ2-1, with D perhaps TRBD2 (6 bases). The germline V gene encodes CDR1 SGHTA and CDR2 FQGNSA. With 1 base removed from V and 7 bases from J, the gap between germline ends came to 8 bases. CDR3 length: 13 residues. For the CDR3, the DNA is TGTGCCAGCAGCTTAGGGGGGGTTAATGAGCAGTTCTTC. This translates into CASSLGGVNEQFF.

The chain joins TRBV11-2 to TRBJ1-2; D not certain. Germline V gives CDR1 SGHAT, CDR2 FQNNGV. With 5 bases removed from V and 4 bases from J, the gap between germline ends came to 11 bases. CDR3 size: 13 residues. The CDR3 DNA is TGTGCCAGCAGCCCGGGATTCCTCTATGGCTACACCTTC. Its protein is CASSPGFLYGYTF.